The clone carrying this T cell receptor (beta chain) was seen many times. Its antigen is unidentified. The germline V and J ends were trimmed by 0 bases and 4 bases, with 17 bases remaining between them. The CDR3 sequence is 16 residues long. Germline loops: CDR1 SGHDT, CDR2 YYEEEE. Sequencing libraries of TCR beta were made by UMI-labeled 5' RACE. A single record per CDR3 protein comes from TCRdb applying MiXCR to the 5' RACE reads. Found here are about 7,300 distinct CDR3 sequences, 3% to 5% of them singletons; the top ten hold 35% to 40%. The data stem from a study of human CD8 memory T cell subsets. Study results and caveats: The T cell repertoires of the stem-like memory and precursor exhausted subsets exhibited minimal overlap with one another. For stem-like memory and precursor exhausted T cells, diversity was similarly high, which was not true of effector memory cells.

This TCR derives from a human donor in good health. The V call is TRBV5-6, the J call TRBJ2-7; no definite D call. Sequenced material: CD8+ T cells from PBMCs. The CDR3 sequence: CASSLDAFPPPYEQYF. The CDR3 DNA reads TGTGCCAGCAGCTTGGATGCATTCCCCCCTCCTTACGAGCAGTACTTC.